The 8 T cell receptor beta chains below were found in one sample sequenced in a study of breast tumors, draining lymph nodes, adjacent tissues. TCRdb re-called the multiplex PCR reads through MiXCR, storing one row per CDR3 protein. This table holds about 22,000 distinct CDR3 sequences, roughly 60% found once. Sequencing was done on a sample of breast tumor tissue. The receptors were sampled from a female donor with breast cancer. Some clones in this sample may be carry-over from other donors' samples.

The chain links TRBV20-1 to TRBJ2-7, with 7 bases lining up with TRBD1. Germline assignment: CDR1 DFQATT and CDR2 SNEGSKA (reference sequence). This CDR3 contains 13 residues. CDR3 sequence reads: CSAGRLQGNEQYF. CDR3 nucleotides: TGCAGCGCTGGGCGTCTACAGGGGAACGAGCAGTACTTC.

The gene calls are TRBV5-1 and TRBJ2-7; D is tentatively TRBD1 or TRBD2 (5 bases each). CDR1 and CDR2 (germline): SGHRS, YFSETQ. This CDR3 region has 14 residues. V was pared by 3 bases and J by 6 bases, with 16 bases between. The CDR3 reads CASSWDGQRGEQYF. In DNA, the CDR3 is TGCGCCAGCAGCTGGGACGGCCAGAGAGGCGAGCAGTACTTC.

This clonotype came up many times. This chain connects TRBV2 to TRBJ1-2, with TRBD1 matching 7 bases. Germline lookup yields CDR1 SNHLY and CDR2 FYNNEI. The V segment lost 6 bases and the J segment 7 bases; nucleotides outside the gene matches: 5. This CDR3 is built from 12 residues. CDR3 DNA: TGTGCCAGCAGCCGGGACAGTAGTGGCTACACCTTC. It is translated as CASSRDSSGYTF.

The chain uses TRBV9 and TRBJ2-1; tentative D call: TRBD2 (7 bases). CDR1 and CDR2 (germline): SGDLS, YYNGEE. Between the trimmed V and J ends, which lost 0 bases and 8 bases, there was a span of 15 bases. The CDR3 totals 15 residues. CDR3: CASSVGTGGLDEQFF. DNA for the CDR3: TGTGCCAGCAGCGTAGGAACGGGGGGCTTGGATGAGCAGTTCTTC.

The table lists this clonotype with many counts. The chain combines TRBV7-6 with TRBJ1-1; D gene uncertain. Germline V lookup: CDR1 SGHVS, CDR2 FNYEAQ. V lost 3 bases to trimming and J lost 4 bases, with 12 bases between them. The CDR3 runs 14 residues. Here the CDR3 DNA reads TGTGCCAGCAGCTTGGTGAGAGAGAGCACTGAAGCTTTCTTT. It encodes CASSLVRESTEAFF.

DNA of the CDR3: TGCGCCAGCAGCAAGACAGGGGGTAACACCATATATTTT. Amino acid sequence: CASSKTGGNTIYF. This rearrangement joins TRBV5-1 to TRBJ1-3; 9 bases are shared with TRBD1. V was clipped by 4 bases and J by 7 bases; unmatched bases: 3. Germline CDR1 is SGHRS and CDR2 is YFSETQ. The CDR3 runs to 13 residues.

The chain has TRBV24-1 and TRBJ2-2; D is unclear. CDR3 size: 13 residues. Germline CDR1 and CDR2: KGHDR and SFDVKD. V lost 6 bases and J 3 bases, leaving 7 bases between the germline ends. The CDR3 DNA reads as TGTGCCACCAGTAACCCGTACACCGGGGAGCTGTTTTTT. Its translation is CATSNPYTGELFF.

This rearrangement joins TRBV19 to TRBJ1-6, with TRBD1 as a possible D gene (5 bases). The V end was cut by 7 bases, the J end by 12 bases, with 13 bases between. The CDR3 is 12 amino acids. The germline V gene encodes CDR1 LNHDA and CDR2 SQIVND (reference sequence). This CDR3 is CASTDGGEPLHF. CDR3 DNA: TGTGCCAGTACGGATGGAGGGGAACCCCTCCACTTT.